This T cell receptor (beta chain) is drawn from a study of shared T cell receptors in the human thymus. CDR1 SGDLS and CDR2 YYNGEE come from the germline V gene. V shed 3 bases and J shed 8 bases, with 17 bases lying between them. This CDR3 contains 14 residues. Profiling relied on immunoSEQ multiplex PCR, and the TCRdb table lists in-frame clones only, not all of them. The table includes roughly 560,000 clones, around 78% detected once. These records were also assigned to another study, of human thymus T cells. That study reports: Donor material was obtained from healthy Finnish infants undergoing corrective surgery for congenital heart defects. Resections were taken during corrective heart surgery, and the thymus tissue came from these. In thymic and blood repertoires alike, V and J usage looked biased. Among unrelated individuals, related research reported thymic repertoires that overlapped highly.

The sample consisted of thymocytes. The TCR originated in a boy less than two years old with a congenital heart defect. This chain uses TRBV9 with TRBJ1-1; perhaps TRBD1 as D (5 bases). In DNA form, the CDR3 reads TGTGCCAGCAGCGCGGGGGGGTCTAAATCCGAAGCTTTCTTT. Translated, it gives CASSAGGSKSEAFF. The full variable domain, completed using reference TRBV9 and TRBJ1-1, is DSGVTQTPKHLITATGQRVTLRCSPRSGDLSVYWYQQSLDQGLQFLIQYYNGEERAKGNILERFSAQQFPDLHSELNLSSLELGDSALYFCASSAGGSKSEAFFGQGTRLTVV.